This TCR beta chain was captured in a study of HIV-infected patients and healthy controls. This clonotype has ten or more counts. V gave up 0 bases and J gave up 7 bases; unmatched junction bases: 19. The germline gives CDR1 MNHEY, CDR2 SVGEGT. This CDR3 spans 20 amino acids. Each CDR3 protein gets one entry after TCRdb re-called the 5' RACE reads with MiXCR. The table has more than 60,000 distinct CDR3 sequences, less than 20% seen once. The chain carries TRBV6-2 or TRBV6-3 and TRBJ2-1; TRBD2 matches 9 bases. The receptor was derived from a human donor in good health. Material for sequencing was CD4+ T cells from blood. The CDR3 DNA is TGTGCCAGCAGTTACTCGACCCTCGCGGGAGGGGTTGTTCGGCGGAATGAGCAGTTCTTC. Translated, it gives CASSYSTLAGGVVRRNEQFF.